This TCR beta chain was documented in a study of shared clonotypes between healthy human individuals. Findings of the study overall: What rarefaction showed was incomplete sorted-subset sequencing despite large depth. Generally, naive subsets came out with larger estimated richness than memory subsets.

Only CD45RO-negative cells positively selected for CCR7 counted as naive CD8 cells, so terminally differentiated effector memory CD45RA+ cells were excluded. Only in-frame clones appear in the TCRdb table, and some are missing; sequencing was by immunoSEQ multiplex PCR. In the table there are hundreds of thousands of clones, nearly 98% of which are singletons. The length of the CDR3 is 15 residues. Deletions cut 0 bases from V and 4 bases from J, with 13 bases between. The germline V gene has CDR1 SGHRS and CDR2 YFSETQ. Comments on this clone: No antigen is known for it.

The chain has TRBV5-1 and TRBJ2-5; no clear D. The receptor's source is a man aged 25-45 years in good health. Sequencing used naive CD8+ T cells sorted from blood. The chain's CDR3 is CASSLASRLLETQYF. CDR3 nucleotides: TGCGCCAGCAGCTTGGCTAGTCGTTTGTTAGAGACCCAGTACTTC.